This T cell receptor (beta chain) was observed in a study of T cell changes during pregnancy in multiple sclerosis. Data came from immunoSEQ multiplex PCR; TCRdb stores just in-frame clones and leaves some out. The sample holds some 74,000 clones, about nine tenths seen once. This clone has only a few counts. This sample comprised peripheral blood, obtained after pregnancy. The source is a female donor in good health, enrolled as a control in a pregnancy study.

The CDR3, as DNA: TGCGCCAGCAGTTTGGAGAGCCTGAGGCAGCCCCAGCATTTT. As protein: CASSLESLRQPQHF. The chain couples TRBV10-1 to TRBJ1-5; D remains unclear. Trimming pared 5 bases from V and 7 bases from J, leaving 15 bases between. The CDR3 totals 14 residues. From germline, CDR1 is WNHNN and CDR2 SYGVQD (reference sequence).